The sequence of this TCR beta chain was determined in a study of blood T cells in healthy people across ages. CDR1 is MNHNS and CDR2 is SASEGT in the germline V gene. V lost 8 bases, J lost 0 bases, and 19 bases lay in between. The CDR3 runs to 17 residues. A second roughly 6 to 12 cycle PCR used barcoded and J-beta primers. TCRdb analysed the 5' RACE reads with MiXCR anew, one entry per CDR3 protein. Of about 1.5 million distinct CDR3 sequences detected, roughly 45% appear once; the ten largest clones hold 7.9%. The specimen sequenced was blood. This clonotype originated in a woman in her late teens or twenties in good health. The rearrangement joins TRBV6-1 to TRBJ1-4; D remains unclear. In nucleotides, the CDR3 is TGTGCCAGCCGCCGGTTCGGAAAGCGACCAACTAATGAAAAACTGTTTTTT. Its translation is CASRRFGKRPTNEKLFF.